Below are 29 T cell receptor beta chains sequenced from a single sample in a study of shared clonotypes between healthy human individuals. TCRdb keeps only in-frame clones here, not all; method: immunoSEQ multiplex PCR. Altogether approximately 940,000 clones are present, about 80% being singletons, with the ten largest covering about 1.5%. Source material: memory CD4+ T cells sorted from blood. The subset here: CD45RA-negative fraction. The receptors stem from a man in his late teens or twenties in good health.

The rearrangement links TRBV10-1 to TRBJ2-7, with TRBD1 identical over 8 bases. V lost 0 bases to trimming and J lost 1 base; unmatched junction nucleotides: 2. Germline V CDR1 and CDR2: WNHNN, SYGVQD (reference sequence). The CDR3 totals 15 residues. The DNA of the CDR3 is TGCGCCAGCAGTGAGTCCGACAGGGGATCCTACGAGCAGTACTTC. It codes for CASSESDRGSYEQYF.

The chain combines TRBV5-1 with TRBJ2-7; maybe TRBD2 (6 bases). The V end lost 4 bases, the J end lost 5 bases, and 25 bases lay between the germline ends. The CDR3 loop spans 17 amino acids. Germline assignment: CDR1 SGHRS and CDR2 YFSETQ. The CDR3 bases are TGCGCCAGCAGCCCGGGCGCGGGAACGGTAGGGCTAGACGAGCAGTACTTC. The encoded protein is CASSPGAGTVGLDEQYF.

This chain uses TRBV5-4 with TRBJ2-2; a possible D gene is TRBD2 (5 bases). This CDR3 comprises 16 residues. V was clipped by 7 bases and J by 0 bases, with 16 bases between them. CDR1 is SGHNT, CDR2 YYREEE, per germline (reference sequence). CDR3 in amino acids: CASSKEGRTNTGELFF. CDR3 nucleotides: TGTGCCAGCTCCAAAGAGGGCAGGACGAACACCGGGGAGCTGTTTTTT. Variable domain in full (rest from reference TRBV5-4 and TRBJ2-2): ETGVTQSPTHLIKTRGQQVTLRCSSQSGHNTVSWYQQALGQGPQFIFQYYREEENGRGNFPPRFSGLQFPNYSSELNVNALELDDSALYLCASSKEGRTNTGELFFGEGSRLTVL.

This clone was recorded a few times. This chain joins TRBV12-5 and TRBJ1-4; TRBD1 is a possible D gene (5 bases). V lost 4 bases and J lost 3, with 15 bases in between. Germline loops: CDR1 LGHNT, CDR2 FRNRAP. The CDR3 totals 16 residues. This chain's CDR3 is CASGSGPRGPNEKLFF. CDR3 bases: TGTGCTAGTGGTTCCGGTCCGAGGGGCCCTAATGAAAAACTGTTTTTT.

The gene calls are TRBV13 and TRBJ1-2; tentatively, D is TRBD1 (6 bases). Looked up from germline, CDR1 is PRHDT and CDR2 is FYEKMQ (reference sequence). Trimming took off 2 bases at V and 2 bases at J, with 15 bases between the two ends. This CDR3 has 16 amino acids. Here the CDR3 reads CASSLLSGGRNYGYTF. The CDR3 nucleotides read TGTGCCAGCAGCTTACTCTCCGGGGGGCGCAACTATGGCTACACCTTC.

The J gene is TRBJ1-1, the V gene TRBV30; possibly TRBD1 for D (5 bases). The CDR3 spans 18 residues. V lost 0 bases, J lost 5 bases, and 25 bases lay in between. From germline, CDR1 is GTSNPN and CDR2 SVGIG (reference sequence). The CDR3 DNA reads as TGTGCCTGGAGTGTAGTACCCCGGCTACAGGTTCCCGGGACTGAAGCTTTCTTT. Protein sequence: CAWSVVPRLQVPGTEAFF.

Turning to this clone: The junction and the germline gene differ at one end; a read error may be behind it. The V call is TRBV9, the J call TRBJ1-1; D is perhaps TRBD1 (5 bases). CDR1 SGDLS and CDR2 YYNGEE come from the germline V gene. This CDR3 spans 11 amino acids. Here the CDR3 reads CASSGLAGGAF. The CDR3 DNA sequence: TGTGCCAGCAGTGGACTGGCCGGGGGAGCATTT.

This rearrangement joins TRBV19 to TRBJ1-5; no reliable D call. Germline V gene data show CDR1 as LNHDA and CDR2 as SQIVND (reference sequence). The CDR3 loop spans 13 amino acids. Trimming removed 5 bases at V and 1 base at J, with 6 bases between. The CDR3 region has the DNA TGTGCCAGTAGTGACGTGAGCAATCAGCCCCAGCATTTT. It encodes CASSDVSNQPQHF.

Many counts were recorded for this clone. The rearrangement uses TRBV15 and TRBJ2-6, with D unclear. The germline V gene has CDR1 LNHNV and CDR2 YYDKDF (reference sequence). With 0 bases removed from V and 0 bases from J, the gap between germline ends came to 6 bases. The CDR3 is 16 residues long. CDR3 bases: TGTGCCACCAGCAGAGACCGGAACTCTGGGGCCAACGTCCTGACTTTC. Its protein product is CATSRDRNSGANVLTF.

The chain combines TRBV18 with TRBJ2-7; 9 bases agree with TRBD2. V dropped 3 bases and J dropped 4; count of bases not matched to a gene: 7. The germline gives CDR1 KGHSH, CDR2 LQKENI. The CDR3 has 15 amino acids. The CDR3 loop is CASSPGTSKSYEQYF. The DNA of the CDR3 is TGTGCCAGCTCACCCGGGACTAGCAAATCTTACGAGCAGTACTTC. Looking up the rest from reference TRBV18 and TRBJ2-7 gives the full variable domain: NAGVMQNPRHLVRRRGQEARLRCSPMKGHSHVYWYRQLPEEGLKFMVYLQKENIIDESGMPKERFSAEFPKEGPSILRIQQVVRGDSAAYFCASSPGTSKSYEQYFGPGTRLTVT.

The gene calls are TRBV7-2 and TRBJ2-7; D ambiguous. Per the germline V gene, CDR1 is SGHTA and CDR2 is FQGNSA. Trimming stripped 4 bases from V and 4 bases from J, with 14 bases between. This CDR3 has 14 amino acids. The CDR3 region is CASSSGGNTYEQYF. For the CDR3, the DNA is TGTGCCAGCAGCTCGGGTGGGAATACATACGAGCAGTACTTC.

The sample holds one count of this clone. V and J are TRBV7-9 and TRBJ2-1; the match to TRBD2 covers 7 bases. Germline CDR1 and CDR2: SEHNR and FQNEAQ (reference sequence). CDR3 length: 16 amino acids. V was pared by 0 bases and J by 6 bases, with 8 bases of the junction left unmatched. In DNA form, the CDR3 reads TGTGCCAGCAGCTTAGCGGCGGTAGCGGGCTTCAATGAGCAGTTCTTC. Translated, it gives CASSLAAVAGFNEQFF.

The genes are TRBV28 and TRBJ2-7; D is undetermined. Germline CDR1 and CDR2: MDHEN and SYDVKM. The CDR3 is 13 amino acids. Trimming pared 6 bases from V and 4 bases from J, leaving 13 bases between. For the CDR3, the DNA is TGTGCCAGCAGCGAAGGGTTGGGGTACGAGCAGTACTTC. This sequence encodes CASSEGLGYEQYF.

The chain combines TRBV9 with TRBJ2-7, with 14 bases lining up with TRBD2. The junction had 16 bases not matched to a gene; V was cut back by 4 bases and J by 4 bases. The CDR3 extends over 19 amino acids. Germline loops: CDR1 SGDLS, CDR2 YYNGEE. CDR3 sequence: CASSPGLAGGGLGRYEQYF. CDR3 sequence (DNA): TGTGCCAGCAGCCCCGGACTAGCGGGAGGTGGTCTGGGTAGATACGAGCAGTACTTC.

The CDR3 DNA reads as TGCGCCAGCAGCCAAGATATCGTAGCGGGGGGCCTCTACAATGAGCAGTTCTTC. This codes for CASSQDIVAGGLYNEQFF. V usage is TRBV4-1 and J usage is TRBJ2-1; 10 bases fit TRBD2. Germline CDR1 and CDR2: MGHRA and YSYEKL. Germline trimming cut 0 bases from V and 3 bases from J; bases unmatched to any gene: 8. The length of the CDR3 is 18 residues.

This clone was recorded a few times. This chain uses TRBV5-1 with TRBJ2-1; 9 bases line up with TRBD2. V lost 3 bases to trimming and J lost 5 bases; unmatched junction nucleotides: 0. Germline values: CDR1 SGHRS, CDR2 YFSETQ. The length of the CDR3 is 13 residues. CDR3 sequence (DNA): TGCGCCAGCAGCTCTAGCGGGGACAATGAGCAGTTCTTC. It translates to CASSSSGDNEQFF.

This chain connects TRBV9 to TRBJ2-5, with D unclear. Germline V gene sequence: CDR1 SGDLS, CDR2 YYNGEE. Trimming took off 4 bases at V and 1 base at J, with 17 bases between the two ends. The CDR3 covers 16 residues. CDR3 loop: CASSPPDLRLQETQYF. In DNA, the CDR3 is TGTGCCAGCAGCCCTCCCGACTTGCGGCTCCAAGAGACCCAGTACTTC.

This clone came up a few times. For the CDR3, the DNA is TGCGCCAGCAGTACGACAGGGGTGGCTGGAAACACCATATATTTT. This encodes CASSTTGVAGNTIYF. This sequence joins TRBV10-2 and TRBJ1-3; 8 bases align to TRBD1. Germline CDR1 and CDR2: WSHSY and SAAADI. The CDR3 length is 15 residues. J was trimmed by 2 bases and V by 5 bases; bases with no gene match: 5.

V and J are TRBV9 and TRBJ2-3, with D possibly TRBD1 on 5 matching bases. Germline values: CDR1 SGDLS, CDR2 YYNGEE. This CDR3 is built from 16 residues. Trimming took off 4 bases at V and 2 bases at J, with 17 bases between the two ends. The CDR3 DNA reads TGTGCCAGCAGCCCTAAGCTGGGGCATTACACAGATACGCAGTATTTT. This encodes CASSPKLGHYTDTQYF.

A word on this clone: This sample includes further DNA sequences coding for the same CDR3. The rearrangement uses TRBV19 and TRBJ2-2; 7 bases match TRBD2. Germline assignment: CDR1 LNHDA and CDR2 SQIVND (reference sequence). The CDR3 consists of 15 residues. V shed 3 bases and J 2 bases; nucleotides not matched to a gene: 3. CDR3 amino acids: CASSIGGTNTGELFF. CDR3 nucleotide sequence: TGTGCCAGTAGTATCGGGGGGACCAACACCGGGGAGCTGTTTTTT.

The chain is built from TRBV6-6 and TRBJ2-1; 9 bases are a match to TRBD1. The ends lost 7 bases at V and 6 bases at J; junction bases unmatched: 7. The CDR3 consists of 14 residues. The germline V gene encodes CDR1 MNHNY and CDR2 SVGAGI (reference sequence). CDR3 coding DNA: TGTGCCAGCAACGCCGGGACAGGGATCAATGAGCAGTTCTTC. It specifies CASNAGTGINEQFF.

Concerning this clone: The sample carries other DNA sequences with the same CDR3. The CDR3 sequence: CASSPGQGDEQFF. The DNA for the CDR3 is TGTGCCAGCTCACCCGGCCAGGGGGATGAGCAGTTCTTC. The chain combines TRBV18 with TRBJ2-1; 7 bases map to TRBD1. Germline values: CDR1 KGHSH, CDR2 LQKENI. Unmatched junction bases numbered 4, after V lost 3 bases and J lost 8 bases. The CDR3 totals 13 residues.

V and J are TRBV28 and TRBJ1-2; 9 bases fit TRBD1. J was trimmed by 7 bases and V by 6 bases; bases with no gene match: 12. CDR3 length: 15 amino acids. CDR1 is MDHEN and CDR2 is SYDVKM in the germline V gene. The CDR3 DNA reads as TGTGCCAGCAGCAATCCCACAGGGGGCGCGTCTGGCTACACCTTC. Its translation: CASSNPTGGASGYTF.

The CDR3 sequence: CASSPRVTGELFF. In DNA form, the CDR3 reads TGTGCCAGCAGTCCCAGGGTCACCGGGGAGCTGTTTTTT. The chain employs TRBV27 and TRBJ2-2, with D perhaps matching TRBD1 (5 bases). CDR1 is MNHEY and CDR2 is SMNVEV in the germline V gene (reference sequence). The CDR3 consists of 13 residues. Trimming stripped 5 bases from V and 4 bases from J, with 8 bases between.

The genes are TRBV28 and TRBJ2-1; 10 bases are shared with TRBD2. The CDR3 sequence is 12 residues long. The germline CDR1 and CDR2 sequences are MDHEN and SYDVKM. V shed 5 bases, J shed 15 bases, and the junction held 7 bases outside the gene matches. CDR3 coding DNA: TGTGCCAGCAGTCTGGGTAGCGGGGGGACGTTCTTC. Translated: CASSLGSGGTFF. The full variable domain, with the rest looked up from reference TRBV28 and TRBJ2-1, is DVKVTQSSRYLVKRTGEKVFLECVQDMDHENMFWYRQDPGLGLRLIYFSYDVKMKEKGDIPEGYSVSREKKERFSLILESASTNQTSMYLCASSLGSGGTFFGPGTRLTVL.

The rearrangement uses TRBV7-9 and TRBJ1-3; no clear D gene. V gave up 2 bases and J gave up 0 bases, with 8 bases separating them. Per the germline V gene, CDR1 is SEHNR and CDR2 is FQNEAQ (reference sequence). This CDR3 comprises 15 residues. CDR3 DNA: TGTGCCAGCAGCTTAAACTGGGCCTCTGGAAACACCATATATTTT. It yields the protein CASSLNWASGNTIYF.

This chain links TRBV28 with TRBJ2-1, with 10 bases aligning to TRBD2. The CDR3 has 15 residues. Germline V gene lookup returns CDR1 MDHEN and CDR2 SYDVKM. V lost 3 bases to trimming and J lost 7 bases; unmatched junction nucleotides: 6. This CDR3 reads CASSLAAGGGNEQFF. In DNA form, the CDR3 reads TGTGCCAGCAGTTTGGCAGCGGGAGGGGGGAATGAGCAGTTCTTC.

The chain carries TRBV2 and TRBJ2-3; D gene uncertain. The CDR3 sequence is 17 residues long. Germline CDR1 SNHLY, CDR2 FYNNEI. Deletions cut 6 bases from V and 1 base from J, with 20 bases between. The CDR3 spells CASRFAAELGGTDTQYF. The CDR3 DNA follows: TGTGCCAGCAGGTTTGCGGCCGAACTTGGTGGCACAGATACGCAGTATTTT. Supplemented by reference TRBV2 and TRBJ2-3, the full variable domain reads EPEVTQTPSHQVTQMGQEVILRCVPISNHLYFYWYRQILGQKVEFLVSFYNNEISEKSEIFDDQFSVERPDGSNFTLKIRSTKLEDSAMYFCASRFAAELGGTDTQYFGPGTRLTVL.

The V gene is TRBV6-5, the J gene TRBJ1-4; 7 nucleotides agree with TRBD1. The CDR3 sequence is 16 residues long. Germline-derived CDR1 and CDR2 are MNHEY and SVGAGI. The V gene end was trimmed by 2 bases and the J gene end by 7 bases; junction bases not matched to a gene: 10. The CDR3 region has the DNA TGTGCCAGCAGTTACAAGAAACAGGGGTTGGGTGAAAAACTGTTTTTT. Protein: CASSYKKQGLGEKLFF.